One sample yielded the 3 T cell receptor beta chains listed below, sequenced in a study of post-analysis software for immune sequencing data. Findings of the study overall: Relative to controls, patients had five TRBV segments at higher frequency, with TRBV5-6, TRBV5-1 and TRBV20-1 among these.

No antigen has been assigned to these receptors. cDNA libraries of TCR beta carried unique molecular identifiers. Each CDR3 protein is one row after TCRdb ran MiXCR on the PCR reads. The table lists roughly 540,000 distinct CDR3 sequences, 30% to 40% of them singletons. Sequenced sample: blood. Every receptor here comes from a girl under 18 with multiple sclerosis.

The CDR3 region is CSATFGTGRTEAFF. The CDR3 DNA reads TGCAGTGCAACATTTGGGACAGGGAGGACTGAAGCTTTCTTT. The gene calls are TRBV20-1 and TRBJ1-1; 9 nucleotides agree with TRBD1. Germline V lookup: CDR1 DFQATT, CDR2 SNEGSKA (reference sequence). This CDR3 region has 14 residues. V trimming: 6 bases; J trimming: 5 bases; junction bases outside the gene matches: 10.

V is TRBV28 and J is TRBJ1-1; D may be TRBD1 (6 bases). V was shortened by 7 bases and J by 4 bases, with 16 bases between the two germline ends. Germline V lookup: CDR1 MDHEN, CDR2 SYDVKM. The length of the CDR3 is 14 residues. Here the CDR3 DNA reads TGTGCCAGCACTGAAGTCGGGGGCGGCACTGAAGCTTTCTTT. Its translation is CASTEVGGGTEAFF.

The rearrangement joins TRBV28 to TRBJ1-2; D possibly corresponds to TRBD1 (5 bases). The CDR3 has 14 amino acids. V dropped 5 bases and J dropped 7 bases, with 17 bases sitting between them. Per the germline V gene, CDR1 is MDHEN and CDR2 is SYDVKM. Here the CDR3 reads CASSLTSGYSGYTF. The CDR3 DNA reads as TGTGCCAGCAGTCTAACCTCAGGGTACTCTGGCTACACCTTC.